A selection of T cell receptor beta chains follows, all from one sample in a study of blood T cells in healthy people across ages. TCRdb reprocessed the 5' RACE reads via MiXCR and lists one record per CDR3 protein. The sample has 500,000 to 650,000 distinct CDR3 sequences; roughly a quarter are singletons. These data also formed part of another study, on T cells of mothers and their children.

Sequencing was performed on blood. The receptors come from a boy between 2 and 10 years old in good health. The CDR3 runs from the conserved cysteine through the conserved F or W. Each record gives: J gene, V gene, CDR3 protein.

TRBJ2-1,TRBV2,CASSEAPRGSYNEQFF
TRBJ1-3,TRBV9,CASSVDSGNTIYF
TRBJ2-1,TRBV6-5,CASKSRDTAYNEQFF
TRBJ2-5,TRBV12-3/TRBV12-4,CASSQTGRETQYF
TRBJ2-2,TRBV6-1,CASMPWGTGELFF
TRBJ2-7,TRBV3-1,CASSHTAASEYEQYF
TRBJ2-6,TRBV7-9,CASADRYSGANVLTF
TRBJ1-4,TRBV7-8,CASSLGRGIEKLFF
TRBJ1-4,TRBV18,CASSPGTTHGEKLFF
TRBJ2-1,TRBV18,CASSPVVSGNEQFF
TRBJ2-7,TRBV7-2,CASSFDLGSCEQYF
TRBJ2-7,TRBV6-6,CASSYSTWQGGYEQYF
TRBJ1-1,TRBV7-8,CASSLPRGGNTEAFF
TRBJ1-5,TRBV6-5,CASRSPAVGDQPQHF
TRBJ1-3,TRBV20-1,CSARDPGPGNTIYF
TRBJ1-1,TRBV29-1,CSVEDRLNTEAFF
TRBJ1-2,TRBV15,CATSRDRGRDSYGYTF
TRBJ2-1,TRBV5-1,CVSSYGTSGGREQFF
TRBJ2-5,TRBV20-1,CSARGTSGKETQYF
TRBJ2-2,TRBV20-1,CSAAVLAGELFF
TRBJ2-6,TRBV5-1,CASSFRTSRSGANVLTF
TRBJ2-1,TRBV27,CASTSGSSSSYNEQFF
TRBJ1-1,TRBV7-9,CASRANTEAFF
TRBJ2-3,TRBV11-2,CASSLVRLAVTDTQYF
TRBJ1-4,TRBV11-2,CASSSPGQGFNEKLFF
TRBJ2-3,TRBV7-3,CASSSKGGFTDTQYF
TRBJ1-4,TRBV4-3,CASSPGQRPEKLFF
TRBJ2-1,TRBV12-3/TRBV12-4,CASNRGGGSYNEQFF
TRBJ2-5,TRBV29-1,CSVGASGETQYF
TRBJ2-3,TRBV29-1,CSAEPTGGVTDTQYF
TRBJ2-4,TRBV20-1,CSARDREALALAKNIQYF
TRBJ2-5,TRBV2,CASTEWVRETQYF
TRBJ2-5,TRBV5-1,CASSGGLAGVIQETQYF
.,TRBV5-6,CASSFPIRGGEQFF
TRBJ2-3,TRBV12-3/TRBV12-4,CASSFALADTQYF
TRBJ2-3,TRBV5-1,CASSLADADTQYF
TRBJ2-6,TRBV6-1,CATQNQGLGAGANVLTF
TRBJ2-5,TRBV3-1,CASSLDTTETQYF
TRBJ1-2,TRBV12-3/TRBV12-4,CASRRDRGPIYGYTF
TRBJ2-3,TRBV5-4,CASSSGLADTDTQYF
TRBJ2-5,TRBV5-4,CASSRVPQETQYF
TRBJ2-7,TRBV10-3,CAISDPRSYEQYF
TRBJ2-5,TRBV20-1,CSARESGHHQETQYF
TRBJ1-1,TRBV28,CASSLEGWRAFF
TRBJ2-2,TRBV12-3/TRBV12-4,CASREGSSGELFF
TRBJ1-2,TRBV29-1,CSVLTWEGYGYTF